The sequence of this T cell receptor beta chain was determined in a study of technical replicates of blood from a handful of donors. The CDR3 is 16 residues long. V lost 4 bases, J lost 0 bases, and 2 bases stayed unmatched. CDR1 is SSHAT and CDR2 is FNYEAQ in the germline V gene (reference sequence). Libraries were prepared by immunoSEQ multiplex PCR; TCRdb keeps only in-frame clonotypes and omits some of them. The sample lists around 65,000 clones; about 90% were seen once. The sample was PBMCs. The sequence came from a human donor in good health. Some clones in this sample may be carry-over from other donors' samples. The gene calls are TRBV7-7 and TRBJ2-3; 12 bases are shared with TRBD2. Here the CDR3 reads CASSYGLAGSTDTQYF. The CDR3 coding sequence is TGTGCCAGCAGCTATGGACTAGCGGGAAGCACAGATACGCAGTATTTT.